The clone carrying this T cell receptor (beta chain) was observed at least ten times. The antigen remains undetermined. Authors of the study amplified TCR beta CDR3 regions from RNA transcripts. With the HTBI primer set, the TCR CDR3 went through a first round of RT-PCR. TCRdb passed the multiplex PCR reads through MiXCR, listing each CDR3 protein once. This sample has around 600,000 distinct CDR3 sequences; about a sixth occur once, and the top ten carry roughly 3%. This sample is part of a study of T cells in Graves' hyperthyroidism and ophthalmopathy. Study conclusions and caveats: From stable hyperthyroidism, ophthalmopathy was set apart by a 13 V-J model. The model's output predicted ophthalmopathy at a median of about 5.9 months prior to onset.

V was shortened by 2 bases and J by 5 bases, with 15 bases between the two germline ends. Germline V gene lookup returns CDR1 SGHTA and CDR2 FQGNSA. CDR3 length equals 15 residues. For the diagnoses, clinical symptoms, serum thyroxine and TRAb, thyroid ultrasound and orbital computed tomography were used. Source material for PBMCs was less than 12 ml fresh peripheral blood. The V call is TRBV7-2, the J call TRBJ2-5; perhaps TRBD2 as D (7 bases). This TCR came from a woman between 40 and 50 years old with Graves' ophthalmopathy. Sequenced material: blood. The CDR3 here is CASSLSRGAGETQYF. The CDR3 DNA follows: TGTGCCAGCAGCTTAAGTCGGGGGGCTGGGGAGACCCAGTACTTC.